What follows are 19 T cell receptor beta chains derived from one specimen sequenced in a study of T cells after yellow fever vaccination. TCRdb recomputed calls from the 5' RACE reads with MiXCR, one row per CDR3 protein. The sample comprises around 120,000 distinct CDR3 sequences, 5.5% to 8% of which are singletons, and roughly 2.5% rests with the top ten. The material sequenced was CD4+ T cells sorted from PBMCs, taken about 41 days after the first yellow fever vaccination. These receptors all come from a young man who received the YFV17D yellow fever vaccine.

This clonotype was found many times. The chain recombines TRBV5-1 with TRBJ2-6; D remains ambiguous. V lost 2 bases to trimming and J lost 0 bases, with 6 bases between them. This CDR3 spans 15 amino acids. Germline V CDR1 and CDR2: SGHRS, YFSETQ. The CDR3 loop reads CASSFGISGANVLTF. CDR3 sequence (DNA): TGCGCCAGCAGCTTTGGAATCTCTGGGGCCAACGTCCTGACTTTC.

This clonotype was found many times. The chain couples TRBV2 to TRBJ2-2; 8 bases fit TRBD1. There are 15 residues in the CDR3. Germline assignment: CDR1 SNHLY and CDR2 FYNNEI. V trimming: 6 bases; J trimming: 0 bases; junction bases outside the gene matches: 3. The CDR3: CASRADRANTGELFF. The CDR3 DNA follows: TGTGCCAGCAGGGCGGACAGGGCGAACACCGGGGAGCTGTTTTTT.

This clonotype was found many times. The chain has TRBV5-1 and TRBJ1-1; D perhaps matches TRBD1 (6 bases). Germline-derived CDR1 and CDR2 are SGHRS and YFSETQ. CDR3 size: 14 residues. V lost 3 bases and J 5 bases, leaving 14 bases between the germline ends. The CDR3 DNA reads TGCGCCAGCAGCTATACAGGGTACGGGACTGAAGCTTTCTTT. Amino acid sequence: CASSYTGYGTEAFF.

This clonotype has a count of ten or more. V is TRBV5-1 and J is TRBJ1-5; TRBD1 is a possible D gene (5 bases). The CDR3 consists of 14 residues. Deletions cut 0 bases from V and 6 bases from J, with 10 bases between. Germline V gene sequence: CDR1 SGHRS, CDR2 YFSETQ. CDR3 sequence: CASSLEGVSQPQHF. The CDR3 DNA reads as TGCGCCAGCAGCTTGGAAGGGGTCAGTCAGCCCCAGCATTTT.

The chain employs TRBV7-2 and TRBJ2-7; 11 bases line up with TRBD2. The CDR3 spans 16 residues. The V segment lost 8 bases and the J segment 2 bases; nucleotides outside the gene matches: 11. Germline loops: CDR1 SGHTA, CDR2 FQGNSA. CDR3 DNA: TGTGCCAGCTGCGTTAGCGGGGGGGCAAGTCCCTACGAGCAGTACGTC. This gives the protein CASCVSGGASPYEQYV.

This clonotype was detected many times. The chain links TRBV5-1 to TRBJ2-1; a weak D match, TRBD1 (6 bases). The CDR3 contains 14 residues. V lost 0 bases, J lost 9 bases, and 13 bases lay in between. Germline loops: CDR1 SGHRS, CDR2 YFSETQ. The CDR3 region is CASSLDWGRGEQFF. CDR3 nucleotide sequence: TGCGCCAGCAGCTTGGATTGGGGGCGCGGTGAGCAGTTCTTC.

This clonotype was recorded at least ten times. The CDR3 loop reads CASSPTQYSNQPQHF. The CDR3 DNA follows: TGCGCCAGCAGCCCGACTCAGTATAGCAATCAGCCCCAGCATTTT. The chain carries TRBV5-1 and TRBJ1-5; D is ambiguous. The CDR3 consists of 15 residues. CDR1 and CDR2 (germline): SGHRS, YFSETQ. The V gene lost 4 bases and the J gene lost 0 bases, with 11 bases spanning the gap. The variable domain in full, with the rest retrieved from reference TRBV5-1 and TRBJ1-5, is KAGVTQTPRYLIKTRGQQVTLSCSPISGHRSVSWYQQTPGQGLQFLFEYFSETQRNKGNFPGRFSGRQFSNSRSEMNVSTLELGDSALYLCASSPTQYSNQPQHFGDGTRLSIL.

The V call is TRBV23-1, the J call TRBJ1-6; 7 bases map to TRBD1. TRBV23-1 is classed as an ORF, of uncertain function. V trimming: 0 bases; J trimming: 3 bases; junction bases outside the gene matches: 11. The length of the CDR3 is 19 residues. In DNA form, the CDR3 reads TGCGCCAGCAGTCAATCGCGGACAGGCCCTCCCCGCTATAATTCACCCCTCCACTTT. Amino acid sequence: CASSQSRTGPPRYNSPLHF.

This clonotype came up many times. The chain uses TRBV7-2 and TRBJ1-1, with TRBD1 identical over 7 bases. Per germline, CDR1 SGHTA and CDR2 FQGNSA. V trimming: 5 bases; J trimming: 5 bases; junction bases outside the gene matches: 11. The CDR3 has 15 amino acids. The CDR3: CASSPPGRGRTEAFF. DNA of the CDR3: TGTGCCAGCAGCCCTCCCGGCAGGGGGAGGACTGAAGCTTTCTTT.

As concerns this clonotype: The junction differs from germline at one of its ends, possibly a read error. CDR3 bases: TGCTGTGCTAGAGATTCCCGGACTAGCAGGAGAGAGACCCAGTACTTC. Protein sequence: CCARDSRTSRRETQYF. The chain has TRBV20-1 and TRBJ2-5, with 8 bases that match TRBD2. This CDR3 is built from 16 residues. Per the germline V gene, CDR1 is DFQATT and CDR2 is SNEGSKA (reference sequence).

This clonotype was seen many times. CDR3 coding DNA: TGCAGTGCTAGAGATACTAGCGGGGGGGCCGCAGAGACCCAGTACTTC. It encodes CSARDTSGGAAETQYF. The chain carries TRBV20-1 and TRBJ2-5, with 13 bases identical to TRBD2. Germline CDR1 is DFQATT and CDR2 is SNEGSKA (reference sequence). The CDR3 runs to 16 residues. Trimming at V came to 0 bases and at J to 4 bases, leaving 5 bases not matched to a gene.

This clonotype has more than one count but fewer than ten. The rearrangement joins TRBV11-2 to TRBJ2-5; TRBD2 matches at 14 bases. Germline trimming cut 5 bases from V and 2 bases from J; bases unmatched to any gene: 4. The CDR3 is 16 amino acids. Germline CDR1 and CDR2: SGHAT and FQNNGV. CDR3 sequence reads: CASSRGTSGGQETQYF. The CDR3 DNA sequence: TGTGCCAGCAGCCGTGGGACTAGCGGGGGTCAAGAGACCCAGTACTTC.

This clonotype was picked up many times. The chain recombines TRBV5-1 with TRBJ2-3; 7 bases fit TRBD2. CDR3 length: 16 amino acids. V dropped 0 bases and J dropped 1; count of bases not matched to a gene: 5. Germline CDR1 and CDR2: SGHRS and YFSETQ. The CDR3 DNA follows: TGCGCCAGCAGCTTGGCGGACCGGGGGGGCACAGATACGCAGTATTTT. The encoded protein is CASSLADRGGTDTQYF.

The chain couples TRBV5-1 to TRBJ2-7; 8 bases map to TRBD2. This CDR3 is built from 14 residues. CDR1 is SGHRS, CDR2 YFSETQ, per germline. V dropped 0 bases and J dropped 7; count of bases not matched to a gene: 6. CDR3 in DNA: TGCGCCAGCAGCTTGGGGCGGGGGGACTCAGAGCAGTACGTC. Translating gives CASSLGRGDSEQYV.

This clonotype came up many times. V and J are TRBV12-3 or TRBV12-4 and TRBJ1-5, with D uncertain. CDR3 length equals 13 residues. V dropped 1 base and J dropped 4 bases, with 5 bases sitting between them. For the CDR3, the DNA is TGTGCCAGCAGTTTAGAACGGAATCAGCCCCAGCATTTT. Protein product: CASSLERNQPQHF.

For this clonotype: A read error is possible here, since a much larger clone lies one base away. The chain has TRBV5-1 and TRBJ1-5, with D possibly TRBD1 on 5 matching bases. V was trimmed by 4 bases and J by 7 bases, leaving 12 bases between them. The CDR3 is 13 amino acids. CDR1 and CDR2 (germline): SGHRS, YFSETQ. The chain's CDR3 is CASSLTTDQPQHF. The CDR3 nucleotides are TGCGCCAGCAGCCTAACGACAGACCAGCCCCAGCATTTT.

This clonotype was seen at least ten times. The CDR3 DNA follows: TGCAGCGTTGGCAGCAATGAGCAGTTCTTC. This translates into CSVGSNEQFF. The rearrangement uses TRBV29-1 and TRBJ2-1; D uncertain. CDR1 and CDR2 from the germline V gene are SQVTM and ANQGSEA. The CDR3 spans 10 residues. V was trimmed by 4 bases and J by 6 bases, leaving 4 bases between them.

This chain uses TRBV5-1 with TRBJ2-5; 8 nucleotides agree with TRBD1. CDR3 length equals 14 residues. Germline lookup yields CDR1 SGHRS and CDR2 YFSETQ. Trimming removed 3 bases from V and 1 base from J; junction bases left unmatched: 2. DNA of the CDR3: TGCGCCAGCAGCTGGGACAGGCTCCAAGAGACCCAGTACTTC. Protein sequence: CASSWDRLQETQYF.

There are many counts of this clonotype. The chain employs TRBV7-9 and TRBJ1-5; possible D gene TRBD1, 6 bases. The germline V gene has CDR1 SEHNR and CDR2 FQNEAQ (reference sequence). Trimming took off 6 bases at V and 5 bases at J, with 17 bases between the two ends. This CDR3 is 15 amino acids long. CDR3 region: CASSPGWTEHQPQHF. The CDR3 region has the DNA TGTGCCAGCAGTCCGGGGTGGACAGAGCATCAGCCCCAGCATTTT.